The 6 T cell receptor beta chains below all came from one sample that was sequenced in a study of Ad26.COV2.S vaccination and SARS-CoV-2 variants. Libraries were prepared by immunoSEQ multiplex PCR; TCRdb keeps only in-frame clonotypes and omits some of them. The sample includes 300,000 to 400,000 clones, 85% of them seen just once. The sample's treatment: around 19 received Ad26.COV2.S at low or high dose, single or two shots; several received placebo; per-sample allocation not given. Samples came from day 63 after the first vaccine or placebo injection. The sample consisted of peripheral blood, taken in a trial of Ad26.COV2.S vaccine versus placebo. The source is a person aged 18-65 years who received the Ad26.COV2.S COVID-19 vaccine or a placebo.

This clone was counted between two and nine times. The CDR3 loop reads CATSVSGNTIYF. The CDR3 bases are TGTGCCACTTCCGTCTCTGGAAACACCATATATTTT. The rearrangement links TRBV5-3 to TRBJ1-3; unclear D gene. TRBV5-3 is designated an ORF whose function remains uncertain. This CDR3 is 12 amino acids long. Trimming shortened V by 9 bases and J by 0 bases, and 7 bases separated the two germline ends.

V gene TRBV14 combines with J gene TRBJ1-3; 9 positions agree with TRBD1. V lost 4 bases, J lost 3 bases, and 7 bases stayed unmatched. Germline values: CDR1 SGHDN, CDR2 FVKESK. The CDR3 totals 16 residues. The CDR3: CASSLAGQGIGNTIYF. The CDR3 coding sequence is TGTGCCAGCAGCCTCGCGGGACAGGGAATTGGAAACACCATATATTTT.

This clone was counted many times. This sample also contains other DNA sequences that code for the same CDR3. This chain connects TRBV3-1 (or the pseudogene TRBV3-2) to TRBJ1-5; D unresolved. The germline gives CDR1 LGHDT, CDR2 YNNKEL (reference sequence). V lost 0 bases and J lost 6, with 6 bases in between. This CDR3 has 13 amino acids. CDR3 sequence (DNA): TGTGCCAGCAGCCAAGATCGGACTCAGCCCCAGCATTTT. The encoded protein is CASSQDRTQPQHF.

CDR3 in amino acids: CASSYSPTGRYEQYF. CDR3 DNA sequence: TGTGCCAGCAGTTACTCTCCGACAGGGAGGTACGAGCAGTACTTC. The chain joins TRBV6-5 to TRBJ2-7; a weak D match, TRBD1 (7 bases). The germline V and J ends were trimmed by 0 bases and 4 bases, with 13 bases remaining between them. In germline, CDR1 is MNHEY, CDR2 SVGAGI. CDR3 size: 15 residues.

The V call is TRBV2, the J call TRBJ2-4; D is undetermined. Germline V gene lookup returns CDR1 SNHLY and CDR2 FYNNEI. Trimming removed 0 bases at V and 1 base at J, with 13 bases between. This CDR3 is 17 amino acids long. CDR3 sequence (DNA): TGTGCCAGCAGTGAAGCACCATCAACGGGTGCCAAAAACATTCAGTACTTC. This codes for CASSEAPSTGAKNIQYF.

This clone has just a few counts. V usage is TRBV5-1 and J usage is TRBJ1-3; a possible D gene is TRBD1 (5 bases). The CDR3 runs to 14 residues. Per the germline V gene, CDR1 is SGHRS and CDR2 is YFSETQ. Trimming took 4 bases from V and 4 from J, leaving 12 bases between them. CDR3 sequence reads: CASSVQGDGNTIYF. CDR3 DNA: TGCGCCAGCAGCGTCCAAGGGGACGGAAACACCATATATTTT. The full variable domain, its missing parts supplied by reference TRBV5-1 and TRBJ1-3, is KAGVTQTPRYLIKTRGQQVTLSCSPISGHRSVSWYQQTPGQGLQFLFEYFSETQRNKGNFPGRFSGRQFSNSRSEMNVSTLELGDSALYLCASSVQGDGNTIYFGEGSWLTVV.